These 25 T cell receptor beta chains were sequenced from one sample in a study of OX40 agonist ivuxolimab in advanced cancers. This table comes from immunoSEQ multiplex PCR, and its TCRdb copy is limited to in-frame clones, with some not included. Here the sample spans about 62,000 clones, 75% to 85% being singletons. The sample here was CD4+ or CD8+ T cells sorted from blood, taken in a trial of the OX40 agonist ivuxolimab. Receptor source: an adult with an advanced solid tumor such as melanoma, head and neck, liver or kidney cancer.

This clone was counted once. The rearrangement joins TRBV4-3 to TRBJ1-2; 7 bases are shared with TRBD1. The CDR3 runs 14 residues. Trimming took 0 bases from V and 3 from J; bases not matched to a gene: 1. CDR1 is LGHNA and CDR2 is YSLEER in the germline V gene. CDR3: CASSQDTGDYGYTF. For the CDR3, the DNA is TGCGCCAGCAGCCAAGATACAGGGGACTATGGCTACACCTTC.

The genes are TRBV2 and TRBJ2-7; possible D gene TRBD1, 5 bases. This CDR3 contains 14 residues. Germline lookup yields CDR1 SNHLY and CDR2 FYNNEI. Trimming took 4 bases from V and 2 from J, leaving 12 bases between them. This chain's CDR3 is CASSGQGFTYEQYF. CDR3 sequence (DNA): TGTGCCAGCAGTGGGCAGGGCTTTACCTACGAGCAGTACTTC.

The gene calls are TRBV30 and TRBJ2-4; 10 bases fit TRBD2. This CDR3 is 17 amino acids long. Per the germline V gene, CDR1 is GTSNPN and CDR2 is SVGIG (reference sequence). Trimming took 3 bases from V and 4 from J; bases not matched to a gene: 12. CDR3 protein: CAWSPVGGLAVKNIQYF. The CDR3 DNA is TGTGCCTGGAGCCCCGTTGGCGGACTAGCGGTTAAAAACATTCAGTACTTC.

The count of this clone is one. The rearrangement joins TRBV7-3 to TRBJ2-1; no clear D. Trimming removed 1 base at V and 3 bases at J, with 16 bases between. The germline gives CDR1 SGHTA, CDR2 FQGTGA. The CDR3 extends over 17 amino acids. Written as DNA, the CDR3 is TGTGCCAGCAGCTTAAGGGGTGGCTGGGGAAACTACAATGAGCAGTTCTTC. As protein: CASSLRGGWGNYNEQFF.

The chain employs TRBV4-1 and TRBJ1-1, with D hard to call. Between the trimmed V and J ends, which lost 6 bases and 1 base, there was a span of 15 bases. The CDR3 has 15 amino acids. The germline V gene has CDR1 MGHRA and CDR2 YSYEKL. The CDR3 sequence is CASRRERQANTEAFF. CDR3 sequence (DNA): TGCGCCAGCAGAAGAGAAAGGCAAGCGAACACTGAAGCTTTCTTT.

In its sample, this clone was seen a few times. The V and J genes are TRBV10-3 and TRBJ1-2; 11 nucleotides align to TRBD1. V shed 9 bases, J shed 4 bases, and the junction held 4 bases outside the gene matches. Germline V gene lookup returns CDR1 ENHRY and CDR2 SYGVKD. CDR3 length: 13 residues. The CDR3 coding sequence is TGTGCCATTAGGACAGGGGGCGTCTATGGCTACACCTTC. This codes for CAIRTGGVYGYTF.

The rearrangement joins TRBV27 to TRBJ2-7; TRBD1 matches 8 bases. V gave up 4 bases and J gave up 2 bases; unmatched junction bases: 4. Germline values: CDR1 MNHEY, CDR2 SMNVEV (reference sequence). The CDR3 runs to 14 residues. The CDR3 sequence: CASSSRGPTYEQYF. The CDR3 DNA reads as TGTGCCAGCAGTTCCAGGGGGCCCACCTACGAGCAGTACTTC.

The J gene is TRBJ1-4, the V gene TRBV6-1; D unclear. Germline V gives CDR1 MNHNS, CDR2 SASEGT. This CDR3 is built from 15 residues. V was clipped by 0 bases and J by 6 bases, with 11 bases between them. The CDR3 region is CASSEAQRGYEKLFF. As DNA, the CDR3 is TGTGCCAGCAGTGAAGCTCAGAGAGGGTATGAAAAACTGTTTTTT.

CDR3 sequence (DNA): TGTGCCAGCAGCCTACCGGGACAGCCCTACGAGCAGTACTTC. Translation gives CASSLPGQPYEQYF. J is TRBJ2-7 and V is TRBV7-9; 7 bases agree with TRBD1. Germline assignment: CDR1 SEHNR and CDR2 FQNEAQ (reference sequence). Trimming cost V 5 bases and J 2 bases; bases outside gene matches: 6. CDR3 length equals 14 residues. The whole variable domain, filled in from reference TRBV7-9 and TRBJ2-7, reads DTGVSQNPRHKITKRGQNVTFRCDPISEHNRLYWYRQTLGQGPEFLTYFQNEAQLEKSRLLSDRFSAERPKGSFSTLEIQRTEQGDSAMYLCASSLPGQPYEQYFGPGTRLTVT.

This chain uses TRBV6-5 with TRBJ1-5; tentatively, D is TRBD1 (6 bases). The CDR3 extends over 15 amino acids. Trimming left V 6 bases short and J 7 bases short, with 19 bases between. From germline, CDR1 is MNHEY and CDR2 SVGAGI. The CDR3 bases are TGTGCCAGCAGACTGAACAGGGAGAATGGCCAGCCCCAGCATTTT. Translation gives CASRLNRENGQPQHF.

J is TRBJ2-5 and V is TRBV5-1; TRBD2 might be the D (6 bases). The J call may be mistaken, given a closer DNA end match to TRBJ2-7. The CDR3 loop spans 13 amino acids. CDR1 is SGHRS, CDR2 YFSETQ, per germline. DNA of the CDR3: TGCGCCAGCAGCGACCGCTGGGGAGGCGAGCAGTACTTC. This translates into CASSDRWGGEQYF.

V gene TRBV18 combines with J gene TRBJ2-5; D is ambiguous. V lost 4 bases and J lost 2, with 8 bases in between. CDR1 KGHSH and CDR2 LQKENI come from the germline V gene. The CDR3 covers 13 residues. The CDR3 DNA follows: TGTGCCAGCTCACTAGGCTCACAAGAGACCCAGTACTTC. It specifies CASSLGSQETQYF.

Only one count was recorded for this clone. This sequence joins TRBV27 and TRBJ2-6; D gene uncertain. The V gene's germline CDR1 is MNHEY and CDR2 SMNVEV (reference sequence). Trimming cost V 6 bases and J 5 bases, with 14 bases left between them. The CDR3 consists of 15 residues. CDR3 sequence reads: CASRHDGPRANVLTF. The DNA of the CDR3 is TGTGCCAGCAGACACGACGGCCCGAGGGCCAACGTCCTGACTTTC.

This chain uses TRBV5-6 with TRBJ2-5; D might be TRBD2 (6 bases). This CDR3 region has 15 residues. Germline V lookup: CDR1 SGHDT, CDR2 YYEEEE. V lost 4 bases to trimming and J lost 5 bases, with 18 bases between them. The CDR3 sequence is CASSRLLRGWETQYF. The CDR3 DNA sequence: TGTGCCAGCAGCCGGCTTCTGCGGGGATGGGAGACCCAGTACTTC.

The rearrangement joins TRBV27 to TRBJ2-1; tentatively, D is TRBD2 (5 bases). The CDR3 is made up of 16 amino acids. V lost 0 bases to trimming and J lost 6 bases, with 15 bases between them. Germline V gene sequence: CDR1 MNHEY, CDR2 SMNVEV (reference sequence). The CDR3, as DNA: TGTGCCAGCAGTTTATCGATCGAGCGGTTAGGCAATGAGCAGTTCTTC. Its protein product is CASSLSIERLGNEQFF.

The CDR3 nucleotides read TGTGCCAGCAGCGTAGTGGCTAGCGGGATTAATGAGCAGTTCTTC. Protein sequence: CASSVVASGINEQFF. The V and J genes are TRBV9 and TRBJ2-1; 9 positions agree with TRBD2. V lost 0 bases, J lost 7 bases, and 5 bases stayed unmatched. This CDR3 is 15 amino acids long. Germline CDR1 and CDR2: SGDLS and YYNGEE.

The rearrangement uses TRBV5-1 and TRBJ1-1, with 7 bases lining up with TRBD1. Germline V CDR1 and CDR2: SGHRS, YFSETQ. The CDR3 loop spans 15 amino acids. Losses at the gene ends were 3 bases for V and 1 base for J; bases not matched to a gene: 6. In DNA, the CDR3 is TGCGCCAGCAGCTCCGGGACAGAAAGGAACACTGAAGCTTTCTTT. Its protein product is CASSSGTERNTEAFF.

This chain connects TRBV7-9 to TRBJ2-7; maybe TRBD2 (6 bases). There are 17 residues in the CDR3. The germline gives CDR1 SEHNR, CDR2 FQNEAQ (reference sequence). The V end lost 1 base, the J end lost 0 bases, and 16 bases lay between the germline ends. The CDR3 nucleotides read TGTGCCAGCAGCTTAGTTTTTCGGGGACTCGACTCCTACGAGCAGTACTTC. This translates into CASSLVFRGLDSYEQYF.

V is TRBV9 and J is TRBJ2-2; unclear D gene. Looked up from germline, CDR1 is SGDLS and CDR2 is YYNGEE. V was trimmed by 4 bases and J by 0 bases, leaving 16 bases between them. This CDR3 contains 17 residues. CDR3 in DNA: TGTGCCAGCAGCACCCGAAGAGGCGGCCCGAACACCGGGGAGCTGTTTTTT. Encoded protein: CASSTRRGGPNTGELFF.

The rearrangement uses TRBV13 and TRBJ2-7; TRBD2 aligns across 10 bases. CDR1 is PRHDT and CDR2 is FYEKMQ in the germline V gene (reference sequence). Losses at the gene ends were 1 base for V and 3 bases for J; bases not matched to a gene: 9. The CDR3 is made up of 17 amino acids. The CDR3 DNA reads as TGTGCCAGCAGCTTAGCTAGCGGGGGCCCGGAGTTCTACGAGCAGTACTTC. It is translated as CASSLASGGPEFYEQYF.

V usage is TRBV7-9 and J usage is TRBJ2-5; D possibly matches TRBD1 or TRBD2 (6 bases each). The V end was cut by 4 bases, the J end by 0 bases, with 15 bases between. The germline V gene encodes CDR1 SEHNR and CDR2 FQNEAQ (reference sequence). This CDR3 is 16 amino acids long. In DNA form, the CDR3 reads TGTGCCAGCAGCTCCTTTAGAGGGGGGTACCAAGAGACCCAGTACTTC. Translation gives CASSSFRGGYQETQYF.

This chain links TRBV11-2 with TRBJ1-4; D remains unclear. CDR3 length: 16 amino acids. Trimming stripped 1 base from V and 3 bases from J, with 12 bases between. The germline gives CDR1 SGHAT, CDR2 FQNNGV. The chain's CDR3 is CASSLGLPWANEKLFF. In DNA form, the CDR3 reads TGTGCCAGCAGCTTAGGGTTGCCGTGGGCTAATGAAAAACTGTTTTTT.

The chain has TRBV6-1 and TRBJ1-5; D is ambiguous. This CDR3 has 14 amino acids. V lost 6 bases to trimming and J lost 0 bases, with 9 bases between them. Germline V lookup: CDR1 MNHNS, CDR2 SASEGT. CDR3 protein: CASRMGYSNQPQHF. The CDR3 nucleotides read TGTGCCAGCAGGATGGGATATAGCAATCAGCCCCAGCATTTT.

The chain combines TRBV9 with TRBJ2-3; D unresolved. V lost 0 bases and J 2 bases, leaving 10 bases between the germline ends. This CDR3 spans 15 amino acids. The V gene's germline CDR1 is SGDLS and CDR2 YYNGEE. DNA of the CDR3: TGTGCCAGCAGCGTAGGAACGGTTACCACAGATACGCAGTATTTT. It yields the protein CASSVGTVTTDTQYF.

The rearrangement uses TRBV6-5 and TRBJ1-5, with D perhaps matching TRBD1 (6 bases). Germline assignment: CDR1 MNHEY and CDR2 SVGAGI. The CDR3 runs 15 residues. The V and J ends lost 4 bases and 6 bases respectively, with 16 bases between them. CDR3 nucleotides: TGTGCCAGCAGTTCGACAGGTCGGTTTGGTCAGCCCCAGCATTTT. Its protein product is CASSSTGRFGQPQHF.